Listed here are 32 T cell receptor beta chains from one sample, sequenced in a study of shared clonotypes between healthy human individuals. Profiling relied on immunoSEQ multiplex PCR, and the TCRdb table lists in-frame clones only, not all of them. The sample yields approximately 1.5 million clones, around 98.5% seen once. Sequencing was carried out using naive CD4+ T cells sorted from blood. The subset denotes: CD45RA+ positively selected. The origin of the receptors is a man aged 30 to 39 in good health.

The chain recombines TRBV10-1 with TRBJ2-1; D gene unclear. Germline CDR1 reads WNHNN; CDR2 reads SYGVQD (reference sequence). Between the trimmed V and J ends, which lost 3 bases and 5 bases, there was a span of 8 bases. This CDR3 contains 13 residues. The CDR3 region is CASSERIHNEQFF. CDR3 coding DNA: TGCGCCAGCAGTGAACGTATCCACAATGAGCAGTTCTTC.

The V call is TRBV18, the J call TRBJ2-7, with D perhaps TRBD1 (5 bases). The length of the CDR3 is 16 residues. CDR1 KGHSH and CDR2 LQKENI come from the germline V gene. Trimming removed 3 bases from V and 2 bases from J, with 17 bases in between. The DNA for the CDR3 is TGTGCCAGCTCACCCGTAACAGGTGATGCAACCTACGAGCAGTACTTC. It codes for CASSPVTGDATYEQYF.

This chain joins TRBV5-1 and TRBJ1-1; D gene unclear. The V and J ends lost 4 bases and 3 bases respectively, with 19 bases between them. CDR1 is SGHRS, CDR2 YFSETQ, per germline. The CDR3 extends over 16 amino acids. CDR3 sequence: CASSNPGSTWDTEAFF. The CDR3 nucleotides read TGCGCCAGCAGCAACCCCGGTAGCACTTGGGACACTGAAGCTTTCTTT.

The chain joins TRBV28 to TRBJ1-4; D may be TRBD1 (6 bases). This CDR3 has 15 residues. CDR1 is MDHEN, CDR2 SYDVKM, per germline. Trimming stripped 2 bases from V and 3 bases from J, with 10 bases between. In DNA, the CDR3 is TGTGCCAGCAGTTTAGGGGGCTGGGCTAATGAAAAACTGTTTTTT. It specifies CASSLGGWANEKLFF.

This clone was counted a single time. The rearrangement uses TRBV7-2 and TRBJ2-7; D is unresolved. The length of the CDR3 is 13 residues. V lost 6 bases and J lost 2, with 11 bases in between. The germline gives CDR1 SGHTA, CDR2 FQGNSA. The CDR3 spells CASRFTYAYEQYF. The DNA for the CDR3 is TGTGCCAGCAGGTTTACCTACGCCTACGAGCAGTACTTC.

DNA of the CDR3: TGTGCCAGCAGCTTAGAGGCGGGGGTCGGGGAGCTGTTTTTT. This sequence encodes CASSLEAGVGELFF. V usage is TRBV7-6 and J usage is TRBJ2-2; 7 nucleotides match TRBD2. Germline CDR1 reads SGHVS; CDR2 reads FNYEAQ. The CDR3 is 14 amino acids. V trimming: 1 base; J trimming: 7 bases; junction bases outside the gene matches: 3.

The gene calls are TRBV11-2 and TRBJ2-1; possible D gene TRBD2, 6 bases. V lost 5 bases and J lost 5, with 13 bases in between. There are 14 residues in the CDR3. Germline V gene sequence: CDR1 SGHAT, CDR2 FQNNGV. CDR3 in DNA: TGTGCCAGCAGCCCGCGGGACTTTGACAATGAGCAGTTCTTC. It codes for CASSPRDFDNEQFF.

V gene TRBV28 combines with J gene TRBJ2-1; perhaps TRBD1 as D (5 bases). The CDR3 length is 14 residues. Trimming pared 3 bases from V and 5 bases from J, leaving 11 bases between. Germline lookup yields CDR1 MDHEN and CDR2 SYDVKM. The CDR3 sequence is CASSLAGNNNEQFF. DNA of the CDR3: TGTGCCAGCAGTTTGGCAGGGAATAACAATGAGCAGTTCTTC. Looking up the rest from reference TRBV28 and TRBJ2-1 gives the full variable domain: DVKVTQSSRYLVKRTGEKVFLECVQDMDHENMFWYRQDPGLGLRLIYFSYDVKMKEKGDIPEGYSVSREKKERFSLILESASTNQTSMYLCASSLAGNNNEQFFGPGTRLTVL.

The chain joins TRBV6-1 to TRBJ1-2; 9 bases are a match to TRBD1. This CDR3 is built from 14 residues. The germline V gene has CDR1 MNHNS and CDR2 SASEGT. J gave up 6 bases and V 5 bases, and 7 bases lay outside the gene matches. The CDR3 DNA reads as TGTGCCAGCAGTCAACAGGGGGCTTGGGATGGCTACACCTTC. Translating gives CASSQQGAWDGYTF.

This sequence joins TRBV27 and TRBJ2-1; 7 bases are a match to TRBD1. Per the germline V gene, CDR1 is MNHEY and CDR2 is SMNVEV (reference sequence). The CDR3 has 16 residues. With V trimmed by 6 bases and J by 5 bases, 13 bases remained unmatched. CDR3 sequence: CASRLLGTALHNEQFF. The CDR3 region has the DNA TGTGCCAGCAGGTTACTTGGGACAGCTCTTCACAATGAGCAGTTCTTC.

The CDR3 region has the DNA TGTGCCAGCAGCGTAGGAGTTTTGGGGACTAGTGACGATGAGCAGTTCTTC. The encoded protein is CASSVGVLGTSDDEQFF. The chain joins TRBV9 to TRBJ2-1, with 8 positions matching TRBD2. The CDR3 runs to 17 residues. Looked up from germline, CDR1 is SGDLS and CDR2 is YYNGEE. The junction had 13 bases not matched to a gene; V was cut back by 0 bases and J by 8 bases.

This chain links TRBV27 with TRBJ2-7; D is ambiguous. Germline CDR1 reads MNHEY; CDR2 reads SMNVEV (reference sequence). CDR3 length: 13 amino acids. Between the trimmed V and J ends, which lost 5 bases and 0 bases, there was a span of 8 bases. The DNA for the CDR3 is TGTGCCAGCAGTCGCCCCCCCTCCTACGAGCAGTACTTC. Translated: CASSRPPSYEQYF.

This chain joins TRBV11-2 and TRBJ2-5; TRBD1 agrees at 7 bases. The CDR3 covers 15 residues. Germline CDR1 SGHAT, CDR2 FQNNGV. With 4 bases clipped from V and 3 bases from J, the junction kept 8 bases outside the gene matches. The CDR3 reads CASSSYRGREETQYF. The CDR3 coding sequence is TGTGCCAGCAGCTCATACAGGGGCAGGGAAGAGACCCAGTACTTC. Filled out from reference TRBV11-2 and TRBJ2-5, the complete variable domain reads EAGVAQSPRYKIIEKRQSVAFWCNPISGHATLYWYQQILGQGPKLLIQFQNNGVVDDSQLPKDRFSAERLKGVDSTLKIQPAKLEDSAVYLCASSSYRGREETQYFGPGTRLLVL.

The gene calls are TRBV2 and TRBJ2-3; TRBD2 agrees at 12 bases. The CDR3 is 16 residues long. The germline gives CDR1 SNHLY, CDR2 FYNNEI. With V trimmed by 4 bases and J by 6 bases, 8 bases remained unmatched. CDR3 in DNA: TGTGCCAGCAGTGCGCGACTAGCGGGAGCGGGGGATACGCAGTATTTT. This translates into CASSARLAGAGDTQYF. Based on the CDR3 plus reference TRBV2 and TRBJ2-3, the full variable domain is EPEVTQTPSHQVTQMGQEVILRCVPISNHLYFYWYRQILGQKVEFLVSFYNNEISEKSEIFDDQFSVERPDGSNFTLKIRSTKLEDSAMYFCASSARLAGAGDTQYFGPGTRLTVL.

V usage is TRBV4-3 and J usage is TRBJ2-7; unclear D gene. This CDR3 is 14 amino acids long. Germline-derived CDR1 and CDR2 are LGHNA and YSLEER. The V end lost 0 bases, the J end lost 1 base, and 7 bases lay between the germline ends. The CDR3 sequence is CASSQDSRSYEQYF. The CDR3, as DNA: TGCGCCAGCAGCCAAGATTCTAGGTCCTACGAGCAGTACTTC.

The chain recombines TRBV10-2 with TRBJ2-2; D is possibly TRBD1 or TRBD2 (5 bases each). The CDR3 loop spans 14 amino acids. V was trimmed by 6 bases and J by 0 bases, leaving 8 bases between them. Per germline, CDR1 WSHSY and CDR2 SAAADI. CDR3 coding DNA: TGCGCCAGCAGCGGGACCCCGAACACCGGGGAGCTGTTTTTT. Protein product: CASSGTPNTGELFF.

The CDR3 nucleotides read TGCGCCAGCAGTGCCGACCTCGGCCCAGGGGCAGATACGCAGTATTTT. It specifies CASSADLGPGADTQYF. This chain uses TRBV10-2 with TRBJ2-3; tentative D call: TRBD1 (6 bases). The CDR3 is 16 amino acids. V was cut by 4 bases and J by 4 bases, with 18 bases left in between. From germline, CDR1 is WSHSY and CDR2 SAAADI.

V gene TRBV6-1 combines with J gene TRBJ2-5; a possible D gene is TRBD1 (6 bases). The CDR3 runs to 16 residues. Germline V CDR1 and CDR2: MNHNS, SASEGT. V was shortened by 2 bases and J by 3 bases, with 16 bases between the two germline ends. The CDR3 region is CASSELAGVIEETQYF. In DNA, the CDR3 is TGTGCCAGCAGTGAATTGGCAGGGGTTATAGAAGAGACCCAGTACTTC.

V gene TRBV4-2 combines with J gene TRBJ2-7; TRBD2 matches at 7 bases. The V gene end was trimmed by 4 bases and the J gene end by 2 bases; junction bases not matched to a gene: 8. CDR3 size: 15 residues. Germline CDR1 and CDR2: LGHNA and YNFKEQ. The CDR3 region has the DNA TGTGCCAGCAGCCCGTCGACGGGGAGGGCCTACGAGCAGTACTTC. Translating gives CASSPSTGRAYEQYF.

In nucleotides, the CDR3 is TGTGCCATCAAGGGTTCAGGCCGCTACGAGCAGTACTTC. Its translation: CAIKGSGRYEQYF. V usage is TRBV10-3 and J usage is TRBJ2-7; no definite D call. The CDR3 covers 13 residues. Germline assignment: CDR1 ENHRY and CDR2 SYGVKD. V lost 7 bases, J lost 3 bases, and 13 bases lay in between.

The V and J genes are TRBV18 and TRBJ1-2; a possible D gene is TRBD1 (6 bases). In germline, CDR1 is KGHSH, CDR2 LQKENI. This CDR3 is 14 amino acids long. V lost 4 bases and J lost 3, with 12 bases in between. The CDR3 here is CASSLKQGDYGYTF. CDR3 DNA: TGTGCCAGCTCACTAAAACAGGGTGACTATGGCTACACCTTC.

This rearrangement joins TRBV7-9 to TRBJ2-1; 10 nucleotides agree with TRBD1. This CDR3 has 15 amino acids. Trimming removed 5 bases from V and 5 bases from J; junction bases left unmatched: 6. Germline lookup yields CDR1 SEHNR and CDR2 FQNEAQ (reference sequence). The CDR3 sequence is CASSRRDRGDNEQFF. CDR3 DNA: TGTGCCAGCAGCCGCCGGGACAGGGGAGACAATGAGCAGTTCTTC.

V and J are TRBV16 and TRBJ2-4, with D possibly matching TRBD2 (6 bases). Trimming removed 5 bases from V and 1 base from J, with 18 bases in between. The CDR3 has 17 amino acids. CDR1 is KGHSY, CDR2 FQNENV, per germline. The CDR3 DNA sequence: TGTGCCAGCAGCTCCCTGGGCAGGGAGGCTGCCAAAAACATTCAGTACTTC. Its translation is CASSSLGREAAKNIQYF.

The rearrangement uses TRBV15 and TRBJ2-7; D may be TRBD2 (6 bases). Per the germline V gene, CDR1 is LNHNV and CDR2 is YYDKDF (reference sequence). Trimming took off 3 bases at V and 3 bases at J, with 9 bases between the two ends. The CDR3 consists of 13 residues. The CDR3 loop is CATSSSGIYEQYF. CDR3 coding DNA: TGTGCCACCAGCAGTAGCGGAATCTACGAGCAGTACTTC.

This rearrangement joins TRBV7-9 to TRBJ2-5; TRBD2 aligns across 7 bases. Looked up from germline, CDR1 is SEHNR and CDR2 is FQNEAQ (reference sequence). After removal of 8 bases from V and 4 bases from J, the junction contained 13 bases not matched to a gene. The CDR3 runs 15 residues. The CDR3 DNA reads TGTGCCAGCGGCCCGAGGGGAGGGCCAGGAGAGACCCAGTACTTC. Protein sequence: CASGPRGGPGETQYF.

The V call is TRBV18, the J call TRBJ2-2; 14 bases agree with TRBD2. V trimming: 3 bases; J trimming: 0 bases; junction bases outside the gene matches: 9. CDR1 is KGHSH and CDR2 is LQKENI in the germline V gene. The CDR3 has 20 residues. CDR3 region: CASSPEHKTSGRANTGELFF. CDR3 in DNA: TGTGCCAGCTCACCCGAACACAAGACTAGCGGGAGGGCGAACACCGGGGAGCTGTTTTTT.

This chain uses TRBV9 with TRBJ2-3, with D unresolved. The ends were cut back, 0 bases at V and 3 bases at J, with 11 bases in the middle. This CDR3 is built from 15 residues. Germline-derived CDR1 and CDR2 are SGDLS and YYNGEE. CDR3 DNA: TGTGCCAGCAGCGTAGAGGGCCAAAGAACAGATACGCAGTATTTT. Amino acid sequence: CASSVEGQRTDTQYF.

The rearrangement uses TRBV11-2 and TRBJ2-7, with 7 positions matching TRBD2. This CDR3 is 12 amino acids long. The germline CDR1 and CDR2 sequences are SGHAT and FQNNGV. Trimming took 5 bases from V and 2 from J; bases not matched to a gene: 0. The CDR3 bases are TGTGCCAGCAGCCGGGGGGCCTACGAGCAGTACTTC. As protein: CASSRGAYEQYF.

Concerning this clone itself: This CDR3 is also generated by other DNA sequences in the sample. This chain links TRBV9 with TRBJ2-2; tentatively, D is TRBD2 (6 bases). Germline CDR1 is SGDLS and CDR2 is YYNGEE. CDR3 length: 14 residues. Trimming took 0 bases from V and 5 from J, leaving 8 bases between them. CDR3 sequence (DNA): TGTGCCAGCAGCGTAGATGGGGGGACCGGGGAGCTGTTTTTT. Translated: CASSVDGGTGELFF.

V and J are TRBV2 and TRBJ2-5, with D unclear. The V gene's germline CDR1 is SNHLY and CDR2 FYNNEI. V was pared by 3 bases and J by 2 bases, with 4 bases between. CDR3 length equals 12 residues. The CDR3 is CASSDAQETQYF. The CDR3 DNA reads TGTGCCAGCAGTGACGCTCAAGAGACCCAGTACTTC. The whole variable domain, remainder taken from reference TRBV2 and TRBJ2-5, is EPEVTQTPSHQVTQMGQEVILRCVPISNHLYFYWYRQILGQKVEFLVSFYNNEISEKSEIFDDQFSVERPDGSNFTLKIRSTKLEDSAMYFCASSDAQETQYFGPGTRLLVL.

This chain links TRBV7-9 with TRBJ1-2; no reliable D call. The CDR3 runs to 11 residues. Germline lookup yields CDR1 SEHNR and CDR2 FQNEAQ (reference sequence). V was pared by 5 bases and J by 4 bases, with 5 bases between. CDR3 sequence (DNA): TGTGCCAGCAGCAAACTCTATGGCTACACCTTC. Residues: CASSKLYGYTF. The variable domain in full, completed from reference TRBV7-9 and TRBJ1-2, reads DTGVSQNPRHKITKRGQNVTFRCDPISEHNRLYWYRQTLGQGPEFLTYFQNEAQLEKSRLLSDRFSAERPKGSFSTLEIQRTEQGDSAMYLCASSKLYGYTFGSGTRLTVV.

The chain uses TRBV18 and TRBJ2-1, with 7 bases lining up with TRBD1. Germline CDR1 KGHSH, CDR2 LQKENI. There are 13 residues in the CDR3. The V gene end was trimmed by 1 base and the J gene end by 8 bases; junction bases not matched to a gene: 2. This CDR3 reads CASSPLTGDEQFF. As DNA, the CDR3 is TGTGCCAGCTCACCACTAACAGGGGATGAGCAGTTCTTC.